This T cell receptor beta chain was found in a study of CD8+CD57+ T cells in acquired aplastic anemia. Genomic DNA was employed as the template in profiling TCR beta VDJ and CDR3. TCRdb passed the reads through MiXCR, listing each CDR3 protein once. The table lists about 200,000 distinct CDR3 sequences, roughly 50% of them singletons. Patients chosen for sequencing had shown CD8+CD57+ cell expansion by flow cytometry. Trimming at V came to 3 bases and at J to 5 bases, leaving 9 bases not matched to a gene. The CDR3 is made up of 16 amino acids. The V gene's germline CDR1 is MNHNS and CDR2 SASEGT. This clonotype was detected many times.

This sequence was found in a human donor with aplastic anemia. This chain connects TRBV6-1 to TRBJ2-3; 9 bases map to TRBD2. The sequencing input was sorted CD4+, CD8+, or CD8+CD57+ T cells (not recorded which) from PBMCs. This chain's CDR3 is CASSDGDSGGLDTQYF. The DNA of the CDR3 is TGTGCCAGCAGTGATGGGGATAGCGGGGGATTAGATACGCAGTATTTT.